This T cell receptor (beta chain) came from a study of T cell changes during pregnancy in multiple sclerosis. TCRdb's copy holds only in-frame clones and misses some; the assay was immunoSEQ multiplex PCR. The repertoire consists of tens of thousands of clones, with around 93% occurring once and the leading ten covering 3% to 4.5%. The length of the CDR3 is 13 residues. The germline CDR1 and CDR2 sequences are LNHNV and YYDKDF (reference sequence). Trimming pared 0 bases from V and 3 bases from J, leaving 6 bases between. This clone was counted a single time. J is TRBJ2-7 and V is TRBV15; the D is unclear. The specimen was CD8+ T cells from peripheral blood mononuclear cells, collected after pregnancy. This receptor was obtained from a female donor with multiple sclerosis, enrolled in a pregnancy study. Here the CDR3 reads CATSREAHYEQYF. In nucleotides, the CDR3 is TGTGCCACCAGCAGAGAGGCCCACTACGAGCAGTACTTC.